This TCR beta chain was obtained from a study of T-cell memory formation after mild COVID-19. The length of the CDR3 is 14 residues. V lost 7 bases to trimming and J lost 4 bases, with 15 bases between them. Germline V gene lookup returns CDR1 LNHNV and CDR2 YYDKDF (reference sequence). Via MiXCR, TCRdb re-called the 5' RACE reads, giving one row per CDR3 protein. Here the sample spans just over 60,000 distinct CDR3 sequences, less than 9.5% being singletons. This clonotype was detected many times. The sequenced sample consisted of PBMCs or a T cell subset sorted from them (not recorded which). The TCR was taken from a man younger than 35 who had mild COVID-19 (a few samples of this study predate the infection). Cell type and time point are not known. V is TRBV15 and J is TRBJ2-3, with TRBD1 as a possible D gene (6 bases). The CDR3 sequence is CATTPGASSDTQYF. CDR3 in DNA: TGTGCCACCACGCCAGGGGCCTCCTCAGATACGCAGTATTTT.